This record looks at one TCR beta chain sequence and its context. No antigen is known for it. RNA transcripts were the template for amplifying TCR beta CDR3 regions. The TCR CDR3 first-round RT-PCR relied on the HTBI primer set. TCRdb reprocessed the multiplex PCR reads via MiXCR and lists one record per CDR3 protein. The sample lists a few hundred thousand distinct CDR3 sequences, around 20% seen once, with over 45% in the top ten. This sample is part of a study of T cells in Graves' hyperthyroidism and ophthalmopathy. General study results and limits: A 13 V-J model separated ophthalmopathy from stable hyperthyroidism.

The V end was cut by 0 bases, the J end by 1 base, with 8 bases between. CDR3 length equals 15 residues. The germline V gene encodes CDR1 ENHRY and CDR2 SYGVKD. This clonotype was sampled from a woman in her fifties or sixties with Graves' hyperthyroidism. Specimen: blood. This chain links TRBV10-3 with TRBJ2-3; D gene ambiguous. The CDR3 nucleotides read TGTGCCATCAGTGAGTCGGGCGGCCGCACAGATACGCAGTATTTT. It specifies CAISESGGRTDTQYF.